This passage covers 7 T cell receptor beta chains from one sample sequenced in a study of blood T cells in healthy people across ages. A second PCR of 7 to 11 cycles used a sample-barcoded 5' primer and a J-beta primer mix. TCRdb analysed the 5' RACE reads with MiXCR anew, one entry per CDR3 protein. The sample holds some 1,800,000 distinct CDR3 sequences, 39% seen once. The specimen was blood. The receptors were sampled from a human donor in good health.

This clonotype turned up a few times. CDR3 protein: CASSRTKTETLSYEQYF. The DNA of the CDR3 is TGTGCCAGCAGCCGCACAAAGACAGAAACCCTCTCCTACGAGCAGTACTTC. V gene TRBV6-1 combines with J gene TRBJ2-7, with D possibly TRBD1 on 5 matching bases. CDR3 length equals 17 residues. V lost 6 bases, J lost 0 bases, and 21 bases lay in between. Germline V gene data show CDR1 as MNHNS and CDR2 as SASEGT.

The gene calls are TRBV7-3 and TRBJ2-2; D remains unclear. Germline-derived CDR1 and CDR2 are SGHTA and FQGTGA. V was clipped by 5 bases and J by 6 bases, with 13 bases between them. This CDR3 has 14 residues. CDR3: CASSPRPVAGELFF. The CDR3 coding sequence is TGTGCCAGCAGCCCCAGGCCGGTAGCCGGGGAGCTGTTTTTT.

This clonotype was counted a single time. An end of the junction differs from the germline gene, which may be a read error. J is TRBJ2-7 and V is TRBV7-2; the D gene is possibly TRBD2 (6 bases). This CDR3 is 18 amino acids long. Germline V gene lookup returns CDR1 SGHTA and CDR2 FQGNSA. The CDR3 region has the DNA TGTGCCGGCAGCTTAGAAAGTGGAGGGCACCCGAGCTCCTACGAGCAGTACTTC. This encodes CAGSLESGGHPSSYEQYF.

This clonotype was observed a few times. The chain has TRBV6-1 and TRBJ1-2, with a weak D call TRBD1 (6 bases). The germline gives CDR1 MNHNS, CDR2 SASEGT. Between the trimmed V and J ends, which lost 10 bases and 5 bases, there was a span of 29 bases. CDR3 length: 17 amino acids. Here the CDR3 reads CATAPEGSGDRGYGYTF. In DNA form, the CDR3 reads TGTGCCACCGCCCCTGAGGGGTCAGGGGACCGAGGATATGGCTACACCTTC.

Points on this clonotype: Since no conserved phenylalanine or tryptophan closes the CDR3, a read error is the likely cause. The chain employs TRBV7-8 and TRBJ2-1; D gene uncertain. Between the trimmed V and J ends, which lost 2 bases and 7 bases, there was a span of 6 bases. CDR3 length: 12 amino acids. From germline, CDR1 is SGHVS and CDR2 FQNEAQ. CDR3 in DNA: TGTGCCAGCAGCTTAAGCGTGAATGAGCAGTTCTGC. It translates to CASSLSVNEQFC.

This clonotype has a count of ten or more. The V and J genes are TRBV4-1 and TRBJ1-2; TRBD1 matches 7 bases. CDR3 length: 14 residues. Trimming cost V 0 bases and J 8 bases; bases outside gene matches: 6. Germline-derived CDR1 and CDR2 are MGHRA and YSYEKL. CDR3 bases: TGCGCCAGCAGCCAAGAAACAGGGGCTGGAGGCTACACCTTC. It encodes CASSQETGAGGYTF.

Regarding this clonotype: This CDR3 fails to terminate in the conserved phenylalanine or tryptophan, so it likely reflects a read error. This sequence joins TRBV5-6 and TRBJ1-1, with unresolved D. Germline CDR1 and CDR2: SGHDT and YYEEEE. The V end lost 4 bases, the J end lost 1 base, and 17 bases lay between the germline ends. The CDR3 has 16 amino acids. The CDR3 nucleotides are TGTGCCAGCAGCATTTTTCGGACCTATGGGAACACTGAAGCTTTCTGT. Protein sequence: CASSIFRTYGNTEAFC.